This T cell receptor (beta chain) was captured in a study of T cell responses to AZD1222 COVID-19 vaccine. As to this clone: Antigen unknown.

Broader study findings: Spike-specific TCRs gained breadth and depth after people received two AZD1222 doses.

The method was immunoSEQ multiplex PCR; TCRdb's version includes in-frame clones alone and lacks a portion of them. Here the sample spans fewer than 150,000 clones, 88% being singletons. This receptor was taken from an adult in good health. Here the sequenced sample was peripheral blood, taken on day 0 of AZD1222 vaccination.

DNA for the CDR3: TGTGCCAGCAGCTTAGGGGGCGTCGGGACAATCGGTGAAGCTTTCTTT. Translated, it gives CASSLGGVGTIGEAFF. The V and J genes are TRBV7-8 and TRBJ1-1; the D gene is possibly TRBD1 (6 bases). Germline-derived CDR1 and CDR2 are SGHVS and FQNEAQ. The length of the CDR3 is 16 residues. V dropped 1 base and J dropped 7 bases, with 19 bases sitting between them. Filled out from reference TRBV7-8 and TRBJ1-1, the complete variable domain reads GAGVSQSPRYKVAKRGQDVALRCDPISGHVSLFWYQQALGQGPEFLTYFQNEAQLDKSGLPSDRFFAERPEGSVSTLKIQRTQQEDSAVYLCASSLGGVGTIGEAFFGQGTRLTVV.